This T cell receptor beta chain was sequenced during a study of beta chain features in type 1 diabetes. Germline V lookup: CDR1 GTSNPN, CDR2 SVGIG (reference sequence). The CDR3 loop spans 13 amino acids. The germline V and J ends were trimmed by 5 bases and 0 bases, with 10 bases remaining between them. This clone was counted only a few times. Sequenced material consisted of expressed TCRB transcripts (all of the isolated RNA was reverse transcribed). The protocol was immunoSEQ multiplex PCR, while the TCRdb copy is restricted to in-frame clones and leaves out a portion. Counted here are under 250,000 clones, 11% occurring once; the ten biggest clones make up approximately 1.5%.

This clonotype originated in a man younger than 35 in good health. The sequenced sample consisted of central memory CD4+ T cells from blood. The chain has TRBV30 and TRBJ1-1; no clear D. The CDR3, as DNA: TGTGCCTGGCGGGAGGAGATGAACACTGAAGCTTTCTTT. It specifies CAWREEMNTEAFF.